The next 3 T cell receptor beta chains were all read from a single sample in a study of Graves' ophthalmopathy and Graves' hyperthyroidism. Amplification of TCR beta CDR3 regions used RNA transcripts. Second-round multiplex PCR came after first-round RT-PCR with HTBI primers. TCRdb independently ran MiXCR on the multiplex PCR reads; one entry per CDR3 protein. The data contain some 250,000 distinct CDR3 sequences, around 50% of them singletons. Sequenced material: peripheral blood. These receptors were obtained from an adult man with Graves' ophthalmopathy.

The J gene is TRBJ1-2, the V gene TRBV7-2; D unclear. The CDR3 loop spans 14 amino acids. V gave up 0 bases and J gave up 3 bases, with 8 bases separating them. The germline V gene encodes CDR1 SGHTA and CDR2 FQGNSA. The CDR3 sequence is CASSLAGRDYGYTF. For the CDR3, the DNA is TGTGCCAGCAGCTTAGCGGGGAGGGACTATGGCTACACCTTC.

This clonotype was found a few times. The chain carries TRBV10-3 and TRBJ1-6; the match to TRBD1 covers 7 bases. This CDR3 contains 14 residues. The germline gives CDR1 ENHRY, CDR2 SYGVKD. The J segment lost 7 bases and the V segment lost 0 bases, leaving 0 bases of the junction unmatched. The CDR3 DNA follows: TGTGCCATCAGTGAGTCACAGGGGAATTCACCCCTCCACTTT. Amino acids: CAISESQGNSPLHF.

This rearrangement joins TRBV12-5 to TRBJ2-7; D is ambiguous. Germline assignment: CDR1 LGHNT and CDR2 FRNRAP. The CDR3 is 12 amino acids. V was pared by 0 bases and J by 12 bases, with 12 bases between. The CDR3 region has the DNA TGTGCTAGTGGTTTGGTACCCGGAAGAACGTACTTC. Translating gives CASGLVPGRTYF. Filled out from reference TRBV12-5 and TRBJ2-7, the complete variable domain reads DARVTQTPRHKVTEMGQEVTMRCQPILGHNTVFWYRQTMMQGLELLAYFRNRAPLDDSGMPKDRFSAEMPDATLATLKIQPSEPRDSAVYFCASGLVPGRTYFGPGTRLTVT.